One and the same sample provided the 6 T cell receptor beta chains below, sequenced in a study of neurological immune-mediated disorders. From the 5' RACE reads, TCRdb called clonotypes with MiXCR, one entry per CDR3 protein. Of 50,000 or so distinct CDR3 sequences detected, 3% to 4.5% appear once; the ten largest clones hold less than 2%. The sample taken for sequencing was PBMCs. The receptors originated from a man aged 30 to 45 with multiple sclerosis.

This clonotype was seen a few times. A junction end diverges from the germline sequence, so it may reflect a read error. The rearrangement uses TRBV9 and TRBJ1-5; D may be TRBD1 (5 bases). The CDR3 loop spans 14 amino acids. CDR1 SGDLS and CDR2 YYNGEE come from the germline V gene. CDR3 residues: CASSARGSNQPQNF. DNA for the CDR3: TGTGCCAGCAGCGCAAGGGGTAGCAATCAGCCCCAGAATTTT.

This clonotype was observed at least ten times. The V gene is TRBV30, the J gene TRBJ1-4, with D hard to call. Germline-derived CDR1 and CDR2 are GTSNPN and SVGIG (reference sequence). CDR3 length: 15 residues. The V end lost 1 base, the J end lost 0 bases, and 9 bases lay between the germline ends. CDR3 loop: CAWSGVATTNEKLFF. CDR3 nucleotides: TGTGCCTGGAGTGGGGTGGCTACAACTAATGAAAAACTGTTTTTT.

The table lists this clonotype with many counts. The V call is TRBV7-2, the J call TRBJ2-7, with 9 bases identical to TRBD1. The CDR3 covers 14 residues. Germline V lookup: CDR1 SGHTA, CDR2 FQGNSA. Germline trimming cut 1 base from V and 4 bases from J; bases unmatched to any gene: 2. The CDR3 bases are TGTGCCAGCAGCTTAGGGACAGGGGAGTACGAGCAGTACTTC. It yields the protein CASSLGTGEYEQYF.

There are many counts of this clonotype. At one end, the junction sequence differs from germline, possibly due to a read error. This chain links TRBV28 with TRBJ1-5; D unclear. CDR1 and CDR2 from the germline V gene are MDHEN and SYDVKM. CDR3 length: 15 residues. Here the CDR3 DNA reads TGTGCCAGCAGTTTCGGCGTAAACGGGCATCAGCCCCAGAATTTT. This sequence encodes CASSFGVNGHQPQNF.

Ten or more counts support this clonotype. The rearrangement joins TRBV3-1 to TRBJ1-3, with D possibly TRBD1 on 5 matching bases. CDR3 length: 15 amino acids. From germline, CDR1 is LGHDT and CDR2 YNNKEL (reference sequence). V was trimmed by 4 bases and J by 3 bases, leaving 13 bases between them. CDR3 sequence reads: CASSPSGTFGNTIYF. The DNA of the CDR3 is TGTGCCAGCAGCCCCTCCGGGACTTTTGGAAACACCATATATTTT.

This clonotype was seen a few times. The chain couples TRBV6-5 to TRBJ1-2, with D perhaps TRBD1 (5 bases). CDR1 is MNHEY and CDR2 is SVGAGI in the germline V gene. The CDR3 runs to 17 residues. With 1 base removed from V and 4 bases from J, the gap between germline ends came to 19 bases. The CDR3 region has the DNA TGTGCCAGCAGTTACTATAGGCAGGGCGAGGGCTTCTATGGCTACACCTTC. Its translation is CASSYYRQGEGFYGYTF.